A selection of T cell receptor beta chains follows, all from one sample in a study of T cells in Graves' hyperthyroidism and ophthalmopathy. TCRdb redid the calling of the multiplex PCR reads with MiXCR, one entry per CDR3 protein. The sample lists roughly 740,000 distinct CDR3 sequences, about a sixth occurring once. The specimen was blood. Receptors were obtained from a man aged 18 to 30 with Graves' hyperthyroidism. Each CDR3 is given with its conserved first and last residue. D genes are given only for firm matches. Clone size appears in some rows only: once, few, many, or a class for an expanded clone.

J gene | D gene | clone size | V gene | CDR3 length | CDR3 protein | CDR3 DNA
TRBJ1-1 | TRBD1 | NA | TRBV29-1 | 14 | CSVEARDRRSGAFF | TGCAGCGTTGAGGCCCGGGACAGGCGGTCAGGAGCTTTCTTT
TRBJ1-2 | TRBD1 | few | TRBV20-1 | 15 | CSAPPGGVGDYGYTF | TGCAGTGCTCCTCCAGGGGGTGTGGGGGACTATGGCTACACCTTC
TRBJ1-5 | NA | many | TRBV28 | 13 | CASLNWGGQPQHF | TGTGCCAGTCTTAACTGGGGGGGACAGCCCCAGCATTTT
TRBJ2-1 | NA | many | TRBV19 | 14 | CASSRRDAYNEQFF | TGTGCCAGTAGCCGACGGGACGCCTACAATGAGCAGTTCTTC
TRBJ2-7 | NA | NA | TRBV28 | 13 | CASGFGQGYEQYF | TGTGCCAGCGGTTTTGGGCAGGGGTACGAGCAGTACTTC
TRBJ1-2 | NA | NA | TRBV18 | 13 | CASSPPMGYGYTF | TGTGCCAGCTCACCCCCTATGGGGTACGGCTACACCTTC
TRBJ2-3 | NA | few | TRBV4-2 | 15 | CASSQAQRGTDTQYF | TGTGCCAGCAGCCAAGCACAGCGGGGCACAGATACGCAGTATTTT
TRBJ2-7 | NA | many | TRBV28 | 12 | CASSLSRDEQYF | TGTGCCAGCAGTTTATCCAGGGACGAGCAGTACTTC
TRBJ2-1 | NA | NA | TRBV7-2 | 13 | CASSSWAANEQFF | TGTGCCAGCAGCTCCTGGGCTGCCAATGAGCAGTTCTTC
TRBJ2-7 | TRBD2 | few | TRBV6-5 | 15 | CASSYFSGPTYEQYF | TGTGCCAGCAGTTACTTTAGCGGGCCGACCTACGAGCAGTACTTC
TRBJ2-3 | NA | many | TRBV7-9 | 15 | CASSFSGSSTDTQYF | TGTGCCAGCAGCTTCAGCGGATCTAGCACAGATACGCAGTATTTT
TRBJ2-1 | TRBD2 | NA | TRBV2 | 14 | CASSSRGSGDEQFF | TGTGCCAGCAGTTCTCGCGGGAGTGGGGATGAGCAGTTCTTC
TRBJ2-3 | NA | many | TRBV10-2 | 17 | CASSGYDREGGTDTQYF | TGCGCCAGCAGTGGTTACGACCGGGAAGGAGGCACAGATACGCAGTATTTT
TRBJ2-7 | NA | many | TRBV28 | 14 | CASSWLGATYEQYF | TGTGCCAGCAGTTGGTTAGGGGCTACCTACGAGCAGTACTTC
TRBJ2-5 | NA | many | TRBV20-1 | 13 | CSARDYFQETQYF | TGCAGTGCTAGGGACTACTTCCAAGAGACCCAGTACTTC
TRBJ2-7 | TRBD2 | many | TRBV29-1 | 12 | CSGGTSEYEQYF | TGCAGCGGCGGGACTAGCGAATACGAGCAGTACTTC
TRBJ2-3 | NA | few | TRBV28 | 13 | CASSLQSADTQYF | TGTGCCAGCAGTTTACAAAGTGCAGATACGCAGTATTTT
TRBJ1-1 | TRBD1 | many | TRBV20-1 | 16 | CSARDETGLGGTEAFF | TGCAGTGCTAGAGATGAGACAGGGCTAGGGGGCACTGAAGCTTTCTTT
TRBJ2-6 | NA | NA | TRBV12-3/TRBV12-4 | 13 | CATRASGANVLTF | TGTGCCACCCGAGCTTCTGGGGCCAACGTCCTGACTTTC
TRBJ1-4 | NA | NA | TRBV29-1 | 15 | CSVEDPNVINEKLFF | TGCAGCGTTGAAGATCCGAACGTAATTAATGAAAAACTGTTTTTT
TRBJ1-4 | NA | many | TRBV28 | 15 | CASSRPGKSNEKLFF | TGTGCCAGCAGTCGACCAGGGAAGTCTAATGAAAAACTGTTTTTT
TRBJ2-7 | TRBD1 | NA | TRBV20-1 | 13 | CSASEGARYEQYF | TGCAGTGCTAGTGAGGGGGCGCGGTACGAGCAGTACTTC
TRBJ1-1 | NA | NA | TRBV4-2 | 13 | CASSHGSNTEAFF | TGTGCCAGCAGCCACGGATCGAACACTGAAGCTTTCTTT
TRBJ1-1 | NA | many | TRBV18 | 12 | CASSPGYTEAFF | TGTGCCAGCTCACCCGGATACACTGAAGCTTTCTTT
TRBJ2-2 | TRBD1 | NA | TRBV20-1 | 14 | CSARSRQGSGELFF | TGCAGTGCTAGATCGCGACAGGGGTCCGGGGAGCTGTTTTTT
TRBJ1-2 | TRBD1 | NA | TRBV29-1 | 15 | CSVGDRAPVNYGYTF | TGCAGCGTTGGGGACAGGGCCCCCGTTAACTATGGCTACACCTTC
TRBJ2-7 | NA | few | TRBV18 | 15 | CASSPRAGGLHEQYF | TGTGCCAGCTCACCAAGGGCAGGTGGCCTACACGAGCAGTACTTC
TRBJ2-7 | NA | few | TRBV7-9 | 13 | CASSLNTDYEQYF | TGTGCCAGCAGCTTAAATACAGACTACGAGCAGTACTTC
TRBJ1-2 | NA | NA | TRBV12-3/TRBV12-4 | 17 | CASTSFGGPDLLFGYTF | TGTGCCAGCACCTCCTTTGGGGGACCAGACCTGTTGTTTGGCTACACCTTC
TRBJ2-1 | NA | few | TRBV7-3 | 15 | CASSSPGPGRSEQFF | TGTGCCAGCAGCTCTCCCGGCCCCGGTAGGTCTGAGCAGTTCTTC
TRBJ2-7 | TRBD2 | few | TRBV27 | 14 | CASGISGRASEQYF | TGTGCCAGCGGTATTAGCGGGAGGGCCTCCGAGCAGTACTTC
TRBJ1-1 | NA | many | TRBV6-5 | 15 | CASSYSQGWNTEAFF | TGTGCCAGCAGTTACTCTCAGGGGTGGAACACTGAAGCTTTCTTT
TRBJ2-1 | NA | few | TRBV6-1 | 15 | CASRRSGAIYNEQFF | TGTGCCAGCAGACGGTCCGGGGCCATCTACAATGAGCAGTTCTTC
TRBJ1-2 | NA | NA | TRBV30 | 12 | CAWSNVIGGYTF | TGTGCCTGGAGTAACGTTATTGGGGGCTACACCTTC
TRBJ1-2 | NA | NA | TRBV5-1 | 16 | CASSLALLKLNYGYTF | TGCGCCAGCAGCTTGGCCTTACTCAAGTTGAACTATGGCTACACCTTC
TRBJ1-4 | NA | NA | TRBV9 | 13 | CASSLRLGEKLFF | TGTGCCAGCAGCCTCCGGCTGGGTGAAAAACTGTTTTTT
TRBJ1-1 | NA | many | TRBV3-1 | 14 | CASSYGQMNTEAFF | TGTGCCAGCAGCTACGGACAGATGAACACTGAAGCTTTCTTT
TRBJ2-7 | NA | few | TRBV6-2/TRBV6-3 | 14 | CASSYRADSYEQYF | TGTGCCAGCAGTTACAGGGCGGACTCCTACGAGCAGTACTTC
TRBJ2-7 | TRBD2 | many | TRBV30 | 16 | CAWRGDKREVPYEQYF | TGTGCCTGGAGGGGAGATAAGCGGGAGGTCCCCTACGAGCAGTACTTC
TRBJ2-7 | NA | few | TRBV30 | 14 | CAWRRGPATYEQYF | TGTGCCTGGAGGAGAGGACCCGCGACCTACGAGCAGTACTTC
TRBJ2-4 | NA | NA | TRBV20-1 | 14 | CSARLVRAKNIQYF | TGCAGTGCTAGACTAGTACGAGCCAAAAACATTCAGTACTTC
TRBJ1-1 | NA | many | TRBV3-1 | 14 | CASRPGAMNTEAFF | TGTGCCAGCAGGCCCGGGGCCATGAACACTGAAGCTTTCTTT
TRBJ2-7 | NA | NA | TRBV12-3/TRBV12-4 | 16 | CASSPSSTETTYEQYF | TGTGCCAGCAGCCCATCCTCGACAGAAACTACCTACGAGCAGTACTTC
TRBJ2-4 | TRBD1 | few | TRBV11-3 | 14 | CASSTGGVENIQYF | TGTGCCAGCAGCACAGGGGGCGTCGAAAACATTCAGTACTTC
TRBJ2-7 | NA | NA | TRBV7-2 | 14 | CASSPQTSSYEQYF | TGTGCCAGCAGCCCTCAGACTAGCTCCTACGAGCAGTACTTC
TRBJ2-3 | TRBD2 | many | TRBV7-9 | 15 | CASTLEAGGTDTQYF | TGTGCCAGCACCCTAGAGGCGGGAGGAACAGATACGCAGTATTTT
TRBJ2-5 | NA | few | TRBV6-8 | 9 | CASRTRRNF | TGTGCCAGCAGGACTAGGCGGAACTTC
TRBJ2-2 | NA | NA | TRBV5-1 | 16 | CASSFGLARNTGELFF | TGCGCCAGCAGCTTCGGTCTAGCCCGGAACACCGGGGAGCTGTTTTTT
TRBJ1-3 | TRBD1 | NA | TRBV5-5 | 14 | CASSLVQGVNTIYF | TGTGCCAGCAGCTTGGTACAGGGGGTAAACACCATATATTTT
TRBJ1-1 | TRBD1 | NA | TRBV20-1 | 13 | CSARTGVDTEAFF | TGCAGTGCGCGGACAGGGGTAGACACTGAAGCTTTCTTT
TRBJ2-1 | TRBD2 | NA | TRBV2 | 18 | CASSEERVGLAVYNEQFF | TGTGCCAGCAGTGAAGAGAGGGTGGGACTAGCGGTTTACAATGAGCAGTTCTTC
TRBJ1-1 | TRBD1 | NA | TRBV4-3 | 18 | CASSQAKRRDSRFTEAFF | TGCGCCAGCAGCCAAGCCAAAAGACGGGACAGCCGCTTCACTGAAGCTTTCTTT
TRBJ2-7 | NA | few | TRBV6-2/TRBV6-3 | 16 | CASSPFPTTSSYEQYF | TGTGCCAGCAGTCCTTTCCCCACGACAAGCTCCTACGAGCAGTACTTC
TRBJ2-5 | NA | many | TRBV20-1 | 13 | CSARLPGQETQYF | TGCAGTGCTAGGCTCCCAGGGCAAGAGACCCAGTACTTC